By sample share, the clone carrying this TCR beta chain is medium-sized (0.01 to 0.1%). Its target is unknown. The sample belongs to a study of OX40 agonist ivuxolimab in advanced cancers. For the study at large: Treatment of patients was with ivuxolimab, an agonistic anti-OX40 (CD134) antibody. Three patients, one with hepatocellular carcinoma and two with cutaneous melanoma, achieved partial responses. Study-wide points: At doses 0.1 to 3.0 mg/kg, CD4+ and CD8+ clones expanded. Normalized expansion of T-cell clones was also low for some nonresponders.

Profiling relied on immunoSEQ multiplex PCR, and the TCRdb table lists in-frame clones only, not all of them. The data hold roughly 66,000 clones, with approximately 82% observed a single time. With V trimmed by 6 bases and J by 5 bases, 5 bases remained unmatched. The CDR3 is 13 amino acids. CDR1 is SEHNR, CDR2 FQNEAQ, per germline (reference sequence). The sequence came from an adult with an advanced solid tumor such as melanoma, head and neck, liver or kidney cancer. The rearrangement joins TRBV7-9 to TRBJ1-2, with 8 nucleotides matching TRBD1. Specimen: CD4+ or CD8+ T cells sorted from blood, collected in a trial of the OX40 agonist ivuxolimab. Written as DNA, the CDR3 is TGTGCCAGCAGTCGGACAGGGAAGTATGGCTACACCTTC. As protein: CASSRTGKYGYTF.